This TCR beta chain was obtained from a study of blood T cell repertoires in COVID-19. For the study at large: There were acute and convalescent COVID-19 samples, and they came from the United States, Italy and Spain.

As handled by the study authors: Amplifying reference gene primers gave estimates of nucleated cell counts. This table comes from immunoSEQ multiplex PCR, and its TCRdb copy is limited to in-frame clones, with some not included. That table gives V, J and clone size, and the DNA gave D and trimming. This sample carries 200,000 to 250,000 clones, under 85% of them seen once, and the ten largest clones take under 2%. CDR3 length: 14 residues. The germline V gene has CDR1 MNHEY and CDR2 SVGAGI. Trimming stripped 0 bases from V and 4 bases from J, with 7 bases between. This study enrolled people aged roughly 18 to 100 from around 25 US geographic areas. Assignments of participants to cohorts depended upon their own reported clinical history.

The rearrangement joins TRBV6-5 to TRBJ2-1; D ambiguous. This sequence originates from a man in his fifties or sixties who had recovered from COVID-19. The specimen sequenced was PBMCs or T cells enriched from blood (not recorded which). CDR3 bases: TGTGCCAGCAGTTACTCGGCAGATTACAATGAGCAGTTCTTC. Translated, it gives CASSYSADYNEQFF.